Sequencing of this T cell receptor (beta chain) was carried out in a study of early stage breast cancer tumors. Overall study results and limits: Tumor and normal breast were distinguished via blood comparison in most of the 16 patients. Bulk DNA sequencing of unsorted cells missed chain pairing and markers. Compared with adjacent normal breast, tumors showed around 2.5-fold denser, more clonal T cells.

TCRdb's copy holds only in-frame clones and misses some; the assay was immunoSEQ multiplex PCR. This sample has fewer than 80,000 clones, with more than 70% found just once. As regards this clone: Its cognate antigen is unknown.

The CDR3 is made up of 13 amino acids. CDR1 is SGHRS and CDR2 is YFSETQ in the germline V gene. Trimming took off 0 bases at V and 6 bases at J, with 10 bases between the two ends. This sequence was found in a person aged 40 to 49 with breast cancer. The sequencing sample was made of blood. V and J are TRBV5-1 and TRBJ2-7, with D perhaps matching TRBD2 (5 bases). The CDR3, as DNA: TGCGCCAGCAGCTTGGCGGGGTTCCGCGAGCAGTACTTC. Translating gives CASSLAGFREQYF.